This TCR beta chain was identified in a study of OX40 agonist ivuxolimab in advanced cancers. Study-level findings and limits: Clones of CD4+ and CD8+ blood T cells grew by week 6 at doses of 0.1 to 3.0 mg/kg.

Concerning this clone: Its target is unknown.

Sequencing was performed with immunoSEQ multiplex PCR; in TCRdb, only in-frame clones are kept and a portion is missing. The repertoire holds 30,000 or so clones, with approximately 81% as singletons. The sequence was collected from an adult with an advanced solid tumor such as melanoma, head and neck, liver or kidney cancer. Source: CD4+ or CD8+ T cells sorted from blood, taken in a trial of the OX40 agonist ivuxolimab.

CDR3 region: CASSSGGMNTEAFF. The CDR3 nucleotides read TGTGCCAGCAGCTCAGGGGGAATGAACACTGAAGCTTTCTTT. The chain carries TRBV5-6 and TRBJ1-1; TRBD1 matches 7 bases. The CDR3 loop spans 14 amino acids. In germline, CDR1 is SGHDT, CDR2 YYEEEE. J was trimmed by 0 bases and V by 3 bases; bases with no gene match: 2.